This T cell receptor beta chain comes out of a study of cytomegalovirus exposure and HLA in healthy donors. This CDR3 is 14 amino acids long. The V segment lost 2 bases and the J segment 12 bases; nucleotides outside the gene matches: 10. Germline V gene data show CDR1 as MNHEY and CDR2 as SMNVEV (reference sequence). This clone was detected a few times. PCR amplification relied on 60 Vbeta primers (plus 13 Jbeta primers). Some clones are missing from TCRdb's copy, which holds only in-frame ones; the method was immunoSEQ multiplex PCR. The table records 130,000 or so clones, around 74% of them present only once.

This clonotype originated in a man in his forties in good health and CMV-seropositive. The sequenced material came from PBMCs. The V call is TRBV27, the J call TRBJ2-7; 10 bases line up with TRBD1. In DNA form, the CDR3 reads TGTGCCAGCAGTTTAAGGGGACAGGGGACCGGTGGGTACTTC. Translation gives CASSLRGQGTGGYF.